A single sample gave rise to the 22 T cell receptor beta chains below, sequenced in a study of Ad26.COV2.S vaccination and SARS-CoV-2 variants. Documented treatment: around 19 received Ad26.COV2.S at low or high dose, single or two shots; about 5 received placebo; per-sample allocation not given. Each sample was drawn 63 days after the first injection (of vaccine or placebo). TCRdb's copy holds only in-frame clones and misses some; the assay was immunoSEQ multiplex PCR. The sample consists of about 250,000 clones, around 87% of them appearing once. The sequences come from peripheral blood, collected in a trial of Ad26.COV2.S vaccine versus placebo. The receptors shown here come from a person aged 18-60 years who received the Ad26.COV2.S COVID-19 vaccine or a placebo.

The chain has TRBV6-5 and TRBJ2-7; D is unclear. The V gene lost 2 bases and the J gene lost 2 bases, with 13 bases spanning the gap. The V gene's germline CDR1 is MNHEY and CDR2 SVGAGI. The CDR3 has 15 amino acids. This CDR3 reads CASSYGLGSTYEQYF. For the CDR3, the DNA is TGTGCCAGCAGTTACGGCCTGGGCTCTACCTACGAGCAGTACTTC.

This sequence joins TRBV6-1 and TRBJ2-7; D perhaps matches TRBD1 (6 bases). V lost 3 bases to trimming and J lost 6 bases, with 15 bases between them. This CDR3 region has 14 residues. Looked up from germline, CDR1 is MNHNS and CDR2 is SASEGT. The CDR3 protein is CASSDLGALGEQYF. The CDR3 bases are TGTGCCAGCAGTGACCTGGGGGCGCTAGGCGAGCAGTACTTC.

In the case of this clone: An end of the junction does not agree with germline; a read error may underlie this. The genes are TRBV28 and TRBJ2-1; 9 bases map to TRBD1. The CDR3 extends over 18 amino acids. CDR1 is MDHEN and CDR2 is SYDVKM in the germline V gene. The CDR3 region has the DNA TGTGCCAGCAGTTGGGACAGGGAGGAACGGGAGCTCTACAGTGAGCAGTTCTTC. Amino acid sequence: CASSWDREERELYSEQFF.

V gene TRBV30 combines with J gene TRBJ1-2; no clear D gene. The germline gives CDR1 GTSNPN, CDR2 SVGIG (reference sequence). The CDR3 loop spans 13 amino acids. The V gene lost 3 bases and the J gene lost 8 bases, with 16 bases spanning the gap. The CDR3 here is CAWSNPRAGGYTF. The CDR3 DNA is TGTGCCTGGAGCAACCCCCGAGCGGGCGGCTACACCTTC. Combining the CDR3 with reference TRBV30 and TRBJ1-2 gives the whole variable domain SQTIHQWPATLVQPVGSPLSLECTVEGTSNPNLYWYRQAAGRGLQLLFYSVGIGQISSEVPQNLSASRPQDRQFILSSKKLLLSDSGFYLCAWSNPRAGGYTFGSGTRLTVV.

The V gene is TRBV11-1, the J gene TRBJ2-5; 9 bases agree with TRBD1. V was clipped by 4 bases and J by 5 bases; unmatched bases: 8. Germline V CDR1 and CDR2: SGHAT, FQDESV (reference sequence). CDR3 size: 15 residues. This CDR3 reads CASSSGTGGYETQYF. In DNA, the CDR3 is TGTGCCAGCAGCTCGGGCACAGGGGGCTATGAGACCCAGTACTTC.

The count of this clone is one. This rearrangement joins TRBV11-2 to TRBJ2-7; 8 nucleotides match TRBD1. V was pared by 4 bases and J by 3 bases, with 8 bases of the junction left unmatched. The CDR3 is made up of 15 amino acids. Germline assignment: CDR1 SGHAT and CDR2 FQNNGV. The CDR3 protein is CASSSLQGDHYEQYF. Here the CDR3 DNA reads TGTGCCAGCAGCTCTTTACAGGGGGACCACTACGAGCAGTACTTC.

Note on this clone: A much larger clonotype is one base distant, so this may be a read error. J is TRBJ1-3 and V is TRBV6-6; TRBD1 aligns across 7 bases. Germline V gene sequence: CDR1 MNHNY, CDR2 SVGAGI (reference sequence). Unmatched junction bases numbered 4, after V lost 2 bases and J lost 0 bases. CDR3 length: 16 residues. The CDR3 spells CASSYEGASSGNTIYF. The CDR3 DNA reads TGTGCCAGCAGTTACGAGGGGGCTAGCTCTGGAAACACCATATATTTT.

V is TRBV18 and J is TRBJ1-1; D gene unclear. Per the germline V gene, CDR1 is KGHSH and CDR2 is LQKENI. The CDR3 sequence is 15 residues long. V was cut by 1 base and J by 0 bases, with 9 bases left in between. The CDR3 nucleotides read TGTGCCAGCTCACCACGTGGAGCTATGAACACTGAAGCTTTCTTT. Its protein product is CASSPRGAMNTEAFF.

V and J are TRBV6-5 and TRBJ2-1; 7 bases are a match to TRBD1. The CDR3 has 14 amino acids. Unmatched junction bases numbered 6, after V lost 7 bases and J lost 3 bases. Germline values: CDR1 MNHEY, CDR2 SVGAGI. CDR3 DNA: TGTGCCAGCATCCACAGGGGTTTCTACAATGAGCAGTTCTTC. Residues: CASIHRGFYNEQFF.

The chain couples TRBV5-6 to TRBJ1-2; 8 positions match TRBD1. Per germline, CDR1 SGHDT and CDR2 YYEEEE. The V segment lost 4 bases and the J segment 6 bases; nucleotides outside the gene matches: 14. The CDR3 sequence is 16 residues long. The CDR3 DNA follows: TGTGCCAGCAGCGTCCGGGACAGGTTACCTAGTGATGGCTACACCTTC. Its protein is CASSVRDRLPSDGYTF.

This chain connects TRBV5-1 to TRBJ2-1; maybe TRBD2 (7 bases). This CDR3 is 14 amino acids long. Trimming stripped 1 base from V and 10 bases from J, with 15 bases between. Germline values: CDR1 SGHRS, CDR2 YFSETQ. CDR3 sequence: CASSLRGGAMEQFF. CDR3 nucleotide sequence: TGCGCCAGCAGCTTGCGAGGGGGGGCGATGGAGCAGTTCTTC.

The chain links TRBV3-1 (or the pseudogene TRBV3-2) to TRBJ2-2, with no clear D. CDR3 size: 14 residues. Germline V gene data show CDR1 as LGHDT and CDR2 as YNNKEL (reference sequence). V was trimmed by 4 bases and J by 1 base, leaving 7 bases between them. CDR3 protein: CASSRAENTGELFF. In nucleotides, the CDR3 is TGTGCCAGCAGCCGGGCGGAGAACACCGGGGAGCTGTTTTTT.

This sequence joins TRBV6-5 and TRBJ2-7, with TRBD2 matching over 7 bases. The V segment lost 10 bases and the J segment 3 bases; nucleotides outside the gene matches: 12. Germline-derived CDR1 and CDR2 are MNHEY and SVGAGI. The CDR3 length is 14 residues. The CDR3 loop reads CATKRSGGLYEQYF. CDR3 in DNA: TGTGCCACCAAGCGGTCGGGAGGCCTCTACGAGCAGTACTTC.

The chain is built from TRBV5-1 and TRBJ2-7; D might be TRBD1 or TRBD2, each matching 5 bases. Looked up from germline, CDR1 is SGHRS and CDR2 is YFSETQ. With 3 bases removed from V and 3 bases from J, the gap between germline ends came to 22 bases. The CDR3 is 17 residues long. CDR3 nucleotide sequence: TGCGCCAGCAGCTCATCCGGTCGCGGGCCAGGGCTCTACGAGCAGTACTTC. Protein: CASSSSGRGPGLYEQYF.

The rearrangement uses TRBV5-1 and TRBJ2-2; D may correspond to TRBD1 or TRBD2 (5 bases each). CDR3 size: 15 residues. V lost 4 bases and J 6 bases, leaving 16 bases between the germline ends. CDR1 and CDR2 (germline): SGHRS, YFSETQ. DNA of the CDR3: TGCGCCAGCAGCATAGGGGACGGTGGGGCCGGGGAGCTGTTTTTT. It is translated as CASSIGDGGAGELFF.

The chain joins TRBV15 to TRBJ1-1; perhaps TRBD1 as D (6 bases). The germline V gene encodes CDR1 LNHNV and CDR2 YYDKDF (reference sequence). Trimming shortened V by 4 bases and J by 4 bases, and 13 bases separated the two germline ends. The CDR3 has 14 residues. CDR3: CATSKGGWITEAFF. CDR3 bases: TGTGCCACCAGCAAAGGGGGTTGGATCACTGAAGCTTTCTTT.

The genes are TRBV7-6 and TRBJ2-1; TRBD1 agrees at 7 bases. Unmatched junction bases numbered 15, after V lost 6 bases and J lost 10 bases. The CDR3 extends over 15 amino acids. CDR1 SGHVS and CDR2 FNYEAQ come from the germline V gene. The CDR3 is CASRLGTDATWEQFF. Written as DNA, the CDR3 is TGTGCCAGCAGGCTCGGGACAGATGCCACTTGGGAGCAGTTCTTC.

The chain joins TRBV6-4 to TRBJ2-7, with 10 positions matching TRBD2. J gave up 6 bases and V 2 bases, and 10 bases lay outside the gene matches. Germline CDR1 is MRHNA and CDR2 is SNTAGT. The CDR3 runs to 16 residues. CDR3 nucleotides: TGTGCCAGCAGTGACCTCCAGCGGGGGGGCCCACGCGAGCAGTACTTC. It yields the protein CASSDLQRGGPREQYF.

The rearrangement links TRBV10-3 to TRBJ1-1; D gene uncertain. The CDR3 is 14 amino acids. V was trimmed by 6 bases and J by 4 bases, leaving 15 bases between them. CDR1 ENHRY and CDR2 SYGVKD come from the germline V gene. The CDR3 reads CAIRKSREGTEAFF. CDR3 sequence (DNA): TGTGCCATCAGGAAGTCTCGGGAGGGCACTGAAGCTTTCTTT.

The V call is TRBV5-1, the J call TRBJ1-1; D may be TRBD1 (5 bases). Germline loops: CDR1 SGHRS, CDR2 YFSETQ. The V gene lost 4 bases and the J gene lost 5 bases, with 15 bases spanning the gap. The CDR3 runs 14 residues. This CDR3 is CASSAAGRGTEAFF. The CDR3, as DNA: TGCGCCAGCAGCGCCGCAGGGAGGGGTACTGAAGCTTTCTTT.

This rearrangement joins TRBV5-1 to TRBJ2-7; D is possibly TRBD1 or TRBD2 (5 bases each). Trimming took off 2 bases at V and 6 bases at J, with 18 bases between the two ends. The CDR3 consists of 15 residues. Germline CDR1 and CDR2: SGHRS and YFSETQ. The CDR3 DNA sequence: TGCGCCAGCAGCTTAGTGGGGACGGGCGTTGGCGAGCAGTACTTC. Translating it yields CASSLVGTGVGEQYF. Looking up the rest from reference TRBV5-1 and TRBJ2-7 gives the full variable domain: KAGVTQTPRYLIKTRGQQVTLSCSPISGHRSVSWYQQTPGQGLQFLFEYFSETQRNKGNFPGRFSGRQFSNSRSEMNVSTLELGDSALYLCASSLVGTGVGEQYFGPGTRLTVT.

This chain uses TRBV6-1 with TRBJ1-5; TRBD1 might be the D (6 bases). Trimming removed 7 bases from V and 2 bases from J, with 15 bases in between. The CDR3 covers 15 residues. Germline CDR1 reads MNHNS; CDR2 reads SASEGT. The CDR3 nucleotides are TGTGCCAGCACCGCGGGGGGCTCGGGCAATCAGCCCCAGCATTTT. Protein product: CASTAGGSGNQPQHF.